This T cell receptor beta chain emerged from a study of identical twins. All donors comprised healthy Caucasians. Concerning this clonotype: The antigen is unknown.

General study findings and limits: Beta out-of-frame sequences showed weaker excess sharing between twins.

The CDR3 extends over 14 amino acids. V was pared by 5 bases and J by 1 base, with 11 bases between. TCRdb called the 5' RACE reads again in MiXCR, with one record for every CDR3 protein. The sample consists of around 490,000 distinct CDR3 sequences, about 20% of them appearing once. A further study also used this sample, focusing on yellow fever vaccine responses in identical twins.

V gene TRBV12-3 or TRBV12-4 combines with J gene TRBJ2-5; D may match TRBD1 or TRBD2 (5 bases each). The sample taken for sequencing was CD4+ T cells sorted from blood. This clonotype originated in a woman between 18 and 30 years old in good health. The CDR3 here is CASSPGRSQETQYF. Here the CDR3 DNA reads TGTGCCAGCAGTCCGGGACGGTCCCAAGAGACCCAGTACTTC.